In this sample, the clone carrying this T cell receptor (beta chain) turned up many times. These data originate in a study of T cell repertoires in cytomegalovirus infection. Study in general: From public TCR beta signatures came an indication of both CMV infection and matching HLA type.

TCRdb reprocessed the reads via MiXCR and lists one record per CDR3 protein. The sample records some 220,000 distinct CDR3 sequences, roughly an eighth being singletons. The CDR3 has 15 residues. V dropped 3 bases and J dropped 6; count of bases not matched to a gene: 9. CDR1 is SGHTA, CDR2 FQGNSA, per germline. The sequence derives from a human donor in good health (CMV status not recorded). Some clones in this sample may be carry-over from other donors' samples. The chain recombines TRBV7-2 with TRBJ2-7; the match to TRBD2 covers 9 bases. The sequencing sample was made of PBMCs. CDR3 nucleotides: TGTGCCAGCAGCTTTAGCGGGAGAGAGGATCGCGAGCAGTACTTC. This codes for CASSFSGREDREQYF.